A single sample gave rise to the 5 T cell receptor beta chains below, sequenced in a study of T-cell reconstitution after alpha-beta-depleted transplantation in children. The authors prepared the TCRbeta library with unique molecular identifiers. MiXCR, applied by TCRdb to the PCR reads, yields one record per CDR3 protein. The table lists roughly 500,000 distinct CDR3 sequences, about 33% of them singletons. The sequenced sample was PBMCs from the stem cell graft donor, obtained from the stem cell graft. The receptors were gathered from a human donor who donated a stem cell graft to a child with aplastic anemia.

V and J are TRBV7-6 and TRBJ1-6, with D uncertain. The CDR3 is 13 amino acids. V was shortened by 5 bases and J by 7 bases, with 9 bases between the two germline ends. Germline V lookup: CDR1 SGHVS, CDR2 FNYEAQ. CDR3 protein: CASSTEANSPLHF. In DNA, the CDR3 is TGTGCCAGCAGCACTGAAGCAAATTCACCCCTCCACTTT.

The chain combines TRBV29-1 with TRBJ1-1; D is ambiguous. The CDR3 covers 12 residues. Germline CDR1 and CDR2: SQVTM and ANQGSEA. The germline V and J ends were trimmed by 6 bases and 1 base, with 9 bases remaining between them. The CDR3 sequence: CSVPDGNTEAFF. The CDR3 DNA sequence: TGCAGCGTCCCGGACGGGAACACTGAAGCTTTCTTT.

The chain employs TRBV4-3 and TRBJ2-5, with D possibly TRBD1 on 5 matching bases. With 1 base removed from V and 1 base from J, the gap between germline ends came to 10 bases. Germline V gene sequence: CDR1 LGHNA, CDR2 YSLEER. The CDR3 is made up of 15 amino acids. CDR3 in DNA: TGCGCCAGCAGCCAAGGACAGACGACCCAAGAGACCCAGTACTTC. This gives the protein CASSQGQTTQETQYF.

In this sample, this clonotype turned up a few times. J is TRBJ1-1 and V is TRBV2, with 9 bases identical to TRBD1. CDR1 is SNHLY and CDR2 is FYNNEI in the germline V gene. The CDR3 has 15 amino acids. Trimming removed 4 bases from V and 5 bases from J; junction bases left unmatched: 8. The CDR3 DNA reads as TGTGCCAGCAGTGGGAACAGGGGGCGAAGGACTGAAGCTTTCTTT. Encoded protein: CASSGNRGRRTEAFF.

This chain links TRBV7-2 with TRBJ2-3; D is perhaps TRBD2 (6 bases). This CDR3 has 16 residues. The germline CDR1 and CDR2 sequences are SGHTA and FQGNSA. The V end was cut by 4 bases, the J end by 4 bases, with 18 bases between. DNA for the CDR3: TGTGCCAGCAGCTCGGGACTCCTAGGGGTGTCAGATACGCAGTATTTT. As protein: CASSSGLLGVSDTQYF.